This note documents a single T cell receptor (beta chain) sequence. Only a few counts were recorded for this clone. Its antigen is still unknown. Base qualities are not provided; no much larger clone lies one nucleotide away. These data belong to a study of blood T cell repertoires in COVID-19 (dated by TCRdb to about 2020). For the wider study: Collaborator samples came from the United States, Italy and Spain and covered acute and convalescent phases of COVID-19. Deeply sampled blood TCRbeta repertoires from subjects exposed to, actively infected with, or recovered from COVID-19 were included in the dataset. Where HLA class I and class II types were available, the types were taken from metadata supplied by the sample provider, not from assay-based typing. The prospective study material was composed of cDNA or gDNA derived from T cells, B-cell-depleted T cells, or PBMCs. The samples were drawn from the first 160 participants of the ongoing ImmuneRACE study and from 1,254 subjects provided by 6 global collaborators. Nearly every sample came with metadata listing a de-identified subject ID, COVID-19 status, age in years and sex. A freely available public database, intended as a resource for researchers studying the immune response to SARS-CoV-2, is where the repertoires were released.

Results the study describes overall, beyond this receptor: The quantity of clinical and demographic metadata differed by source and by participant and was supplied without curation.

The immunoSEQ Assay, a bias-controlled multiplex PCR, was used to amplify TCRbeta CDR3 regions from genomic DNA. Concerning the study's data processing: Within the assay, amplification of reference gene primers was used to estimate how many nucleated cells each sample contained. To quantify the absolute abundance of each unique TCRbeta CDR3 rearrangement, sequence reads were collapsed and filtered. For each sample, productive Simpson clonality was calculated by taking the square root of Simpson's diversity index across productive rearrangements. TCRdb's version of the immuneACCESS table is confined to in-frame rearrangements and falls short of the full clone set. An unresolved V gene accounts for under half of the shortfall where checked; the remainder is of unknown origin. Clone size and the V and J calls come from that table; the DNA yielded D and trimming. Across this sample there are roughly 310,000 clones, with around 89% seen only once. 4% of the sample is taken by the ten largest.

The CDR3, cysteine through phenylalanine, is 14 amino acids long. Of all the DNA, just the CDR3 is kept, 42 bases in frame from base 1. Looking up the germline V gene yields CDR1 SNHLY and CDR2 FYNNEI. Trimming at the junction amounts to 4 bases on V and 6 bases on J, and the germline ends lie 12 bases apart. The collaborating institutions used their own protocols to collect whole blood in K2EDTA tubes. Collaborator samples were shipped for TCRbeta analysis as frozen whole blood, isolated PBMCs, or DNA extracted from either sample type. The sequenced material came from peripheral blood. This receptor chain uses TRBV2 and TRBJ2-2; no D gene is confidently identified. The sequence derives from a woman in her fifties or sixties with active or convalescent COVID-19. The nucleotides read TGTGCCAGCAGTGCCTTGACAATCCCCGGGGAGCTGTTTTTT. This codes for CASSALTIPGELFF. The reference TRBV2 and TRBJ2-2 proteins fill in what lies around the CDR3, so the full variable domain reads EPEVTQTPSHQVTQMGQEVILRCVPISNHLYFYWYRQILGQKVEFLVSFYNNEISEKSEIFDDQFSVERPDGSNFTLKIRSTKLEDSAMYFCASSALTIPGELFFGEGSRLTVL.